This T cell receptor beta chain is from a study of OX40 agonist ivuxolimab in advanced cancers. To note about this clone: This CDR3 fails to terminate in the conserved phenylalanine or tryptophan, so it likely reflects a read error.

The repertoire was sequenced with immunoSEQ multiplex PCR; TCRdb's copy has only in-frame clones and lacks some. The sample has approximately 89,000 clones, about 83% seen once. The CDR3 runs to 15 residues. V gave up 5 bases and J gave up 11 bases, with 19 bases separating them. CDR1 and CDR2 (germline): KGHSH, LQKENI. The receptor was derived from an adult with an advanced solid tumor such as melanoma, head and neck, liver or kidney cancer. The sequenced sample was CD4+ or CD8+ T cells sorted from blood, obtained in a trial of the OX40 agonist ivuxolimab. The chain is built from TRBV18 and TRBJ1-6, with unresolved D. CDR3 DNA sequence: TGTGCCAGCTCATTCTCCCGGACGTCCAATACACCCCTCCACCTT. Translation: CASSFSRTSNTPLHL.